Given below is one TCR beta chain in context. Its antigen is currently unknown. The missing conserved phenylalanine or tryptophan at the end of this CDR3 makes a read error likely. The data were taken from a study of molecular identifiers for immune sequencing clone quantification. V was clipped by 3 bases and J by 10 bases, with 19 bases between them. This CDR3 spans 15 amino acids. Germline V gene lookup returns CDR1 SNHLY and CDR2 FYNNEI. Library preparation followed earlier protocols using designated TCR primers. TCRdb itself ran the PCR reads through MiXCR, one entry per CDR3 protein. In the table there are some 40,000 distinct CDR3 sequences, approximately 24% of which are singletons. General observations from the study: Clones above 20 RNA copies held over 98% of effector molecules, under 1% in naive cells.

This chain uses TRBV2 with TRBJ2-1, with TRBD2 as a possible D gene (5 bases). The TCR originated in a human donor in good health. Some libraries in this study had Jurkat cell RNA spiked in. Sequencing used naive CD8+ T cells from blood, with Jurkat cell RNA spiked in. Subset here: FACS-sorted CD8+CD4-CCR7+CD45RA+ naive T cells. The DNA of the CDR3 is TGTGCCAGCAGTGAGCTGGACGGGAAAGCTAACGAGCAGTTCTCC. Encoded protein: CASSELDGKANEQFS.